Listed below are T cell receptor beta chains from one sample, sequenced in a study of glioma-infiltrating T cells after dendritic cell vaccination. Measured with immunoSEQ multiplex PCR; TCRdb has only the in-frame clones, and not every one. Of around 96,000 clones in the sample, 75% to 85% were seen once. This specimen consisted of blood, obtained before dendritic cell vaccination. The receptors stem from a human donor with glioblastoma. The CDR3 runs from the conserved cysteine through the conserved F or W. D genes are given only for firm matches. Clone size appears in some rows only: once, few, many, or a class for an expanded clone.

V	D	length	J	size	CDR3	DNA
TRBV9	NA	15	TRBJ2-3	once	CASSASGTSTDTQYF	TGTGCCAGCAGCGCGTCAGGGACTAGCACAGATACGCAGTATTTT
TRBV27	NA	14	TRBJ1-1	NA	CASSLEGMNTEAFF	TGTGCCAGCAGTTTAGAGGGTATGAACACTGAAGCTTTCTTT
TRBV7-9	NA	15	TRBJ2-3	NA	CASSLREQGTDTQYF	TGTGCCAGCAGCCTTAGGGAACAGGGCACAGATACGCAGTATTTT
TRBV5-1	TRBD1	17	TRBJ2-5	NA	CASSPGYGQGDPETQYF	TGCGCCAGCAGCCCGGGCTACGGACAGGGTGATCCAGAGACCCAGTACTTC
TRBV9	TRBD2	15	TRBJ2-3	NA	CASSVLAGGQDTQYF	TGTGCCAGCAGCGTCCTAGCGGGGGGCCAAGATACGCAGTATTTT
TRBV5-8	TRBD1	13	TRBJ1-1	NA	CARTGGWNTEAFF	TGTGCCAGGACAGGGGGATGGAACACTGAAGCTTTCTTT
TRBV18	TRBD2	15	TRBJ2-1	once	CASSFLAGGHYEQFF	TGTGCCAGCTCCTTTCTAGCGGGGGGCCACTATGAGCAGTTCTTC
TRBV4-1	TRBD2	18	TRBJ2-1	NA	CASSLALGAGGLRNEQFF	TGCGCCAGCAGCCTTGCTTTGGGAGCGGGAGGGCTAAGGAATGAGCAGTTCTTC
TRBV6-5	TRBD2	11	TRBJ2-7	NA	CASGEGYEQYF	TGTGCCAGCGGGGAGGGCTACGAGCAGTACTTC
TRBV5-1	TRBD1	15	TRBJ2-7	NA	CASSVRQGGTYEQYF	TGCGCCAGCAGCGTACGACAGGGGGGAACCTACGAGCAGTACTTC
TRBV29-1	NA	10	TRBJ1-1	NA	CSVGSGGTFF	TGCAGCGTTGGTTCCGGGGGAACTTTCTTT
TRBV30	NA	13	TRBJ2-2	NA	CAWSRQDTGELFF	TGTGCCTGGAGTAGACAGGACACCGGGGAGCTGTTTTTT
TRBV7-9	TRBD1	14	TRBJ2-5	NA	CASSPGQPQETQYF	TGTGCCAGCAGCCCGGGACAGCCACAAGAGACCCAGTACTTC
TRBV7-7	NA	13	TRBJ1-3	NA	CASSLDRGNTIYF	TGTGCTAGCAGCTTAGACAGGGGAAACACCATATATTTT
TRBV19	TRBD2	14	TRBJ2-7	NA	CASSSLAEPYEQYF	TGTGCCAGTAGTAGTCTAGCGGAGCCCTACGAGCAGTACTTC
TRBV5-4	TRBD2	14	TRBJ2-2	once	CASSLTSGSGELFF	TGTGCCAGCAGCTTAACTAGCGGGAGTGGGGAGCTGTTTTTT
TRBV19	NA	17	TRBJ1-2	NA	CASSASSGHRFNYGYTF	TGTGCCAGTAGTGCGTCGTCGGGACATCGCTTTAACTATGGCTACACCTTC
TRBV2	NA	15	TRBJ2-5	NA	CASSVTGRSEETQYF	TGTGCCAGCAGTGTAACAGGGCGATCAGAAGAGACCCAGTACTTC
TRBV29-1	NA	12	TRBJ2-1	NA	CSVGRLDSEQFF	TGCAGCGTTGGTCGGCTGGACAGTGAGCAGTTCTTC
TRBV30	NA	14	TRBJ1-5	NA	CAWSGHSSNQPQHF	TGTGCCTGGAGTGGACACTCGAGCAATCAGCCCCAGCATTTT
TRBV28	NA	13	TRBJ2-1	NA	CASSPTGVGEQFF	TGTGCCAGCAGCCCAACGGGGGTCGGTGAGCAGTTCTTC
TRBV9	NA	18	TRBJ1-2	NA	CASSLSEGAREDDYGYTF	TGTGCCAGCAGCCTTAGTGAAGGGGCCAGGGAAGACGACTATGGCTACACCTTC
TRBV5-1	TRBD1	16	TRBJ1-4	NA	CASSLSGQGANEKLFF	TGCGCCAGCAGCCTATCGGGACAGGGGGCTAATGAAAAACTGTTTTTT
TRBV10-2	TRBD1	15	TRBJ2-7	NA	CASSRPGQGTYEQYF	TGCGCCAGCAGCAGACCGGGACAGGGGACCTACGAGCAGTACTTC
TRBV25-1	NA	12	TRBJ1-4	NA	CASSEFGEKLFF	TGTGCCAGCAGTGAATTCGGGGAAAAACTGTTTTTT
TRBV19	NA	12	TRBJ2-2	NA	CASSTGTGELFF	TGTGCCAGTAGTACCGGGACCGGGGAGCTGTTTTTT